A selection of T cell receptor beta chains follows, all from one sample in a study of cytomegalovirus exposure and HLA in healthy donors. Clones were read by immunoSEQ multiplex PCR, and TCRdb kept only the in-frame ones, dropping some. The profile shows tens of thousands of clones, 90% to 95% of them singletons. The material sequenced was PBMCs. Every receptor here comes from a man aged 18 to 30 in good health and CMV-seropositive. Both conserved end residues are part of each CDR3. D genes are given only for firm matches.

J gene: TRBJ2-7
D gene: NA
V gene: TRBV29-1
CDR3 DNA: TGCAGCGTGGTAGGGGGAACCTACGAGCAGTACTTC
CDR3 protein: CSVVGGTYEQYF

J gene: TRBJ2-3
D gene: NA
V gene: TRBV29-1
CDR3 DNA: TGCAGCGTTGAATGGGCAGGCGATGCAGATACGCAGTATTTT
CDR3 protein: CSVEWAGDADTQYF

J gene: TRBJ2-5
D gene: NA
V gene: TRBV11-2
CDR3 DNA: TGTGCCAGCAAGCCCCGGGACACACAAGAGACCCAGTACTTC
CDR3 protein: CASKPRDTQETQYF

J gene: TRBJ1-2
D gene: NA
V gene: TRBV4-3
CDR3 DNA: TGCGCCAGCTGGGGCCAGGATGGCTACACCTTC
CDR3 protein: CASWGQDGYTF

J gene: TRBJ1-4
D gene: NA
V gene: TRBV28
CDR3 DNA: TGTGCCAGCCGCGGCTCTCCTAATGAAAAACTGTTTTTT
CDR3 protein: CASRGSPNEKLFF

J gene: TRBJ2-7
D gene: NA
V gene: TRBV19
CDR3 DNA: TGTGCCAGTAGTATACGAGGAGATTCGTCCGACGAGCAGTACTTC
CDR3 protein: CASSIRGDSSDEQYF

J gene: TRBJ2-1
D gene: NA
V gene: TRBV7-9
CDR3 DNA: TGTGCCAGCAGCCCATGGGGAAGGGACAGCGGGAATGAGCAGTTCTTC
CDR3 protein: CASSPWGRDSGNEQFF

J gene: TRBJ2-1
D gene: TRBD2
V gene: TRBV7-3
CDR3 DNA: TGTGCCAGCAGCTTAATCGTGGGAGGGCCCTCGAATGAGCAGTTCTTC
CDR3 protein: CASSLIVGGPSNEQFF

J gene: TRBJ2-4
D gene: TRBD1
V gene: TRBV5-6
CDR3 DNA: TGTGCCAGCAGCTGGGACAGGGGCCTTACCATTCAGTACTTC
CDR3 protein: CASSWDRGLTIQYF

J gene: TRBJ2-1
D gene: TRBD2
V gene: TRBV7-9
CDR3 DNA: TGTGCCAGCAGCTCAGCTAGCGGGTACAATGAGCAGTTCTTC
CDR3 protein: CASSSASGYNEQFF